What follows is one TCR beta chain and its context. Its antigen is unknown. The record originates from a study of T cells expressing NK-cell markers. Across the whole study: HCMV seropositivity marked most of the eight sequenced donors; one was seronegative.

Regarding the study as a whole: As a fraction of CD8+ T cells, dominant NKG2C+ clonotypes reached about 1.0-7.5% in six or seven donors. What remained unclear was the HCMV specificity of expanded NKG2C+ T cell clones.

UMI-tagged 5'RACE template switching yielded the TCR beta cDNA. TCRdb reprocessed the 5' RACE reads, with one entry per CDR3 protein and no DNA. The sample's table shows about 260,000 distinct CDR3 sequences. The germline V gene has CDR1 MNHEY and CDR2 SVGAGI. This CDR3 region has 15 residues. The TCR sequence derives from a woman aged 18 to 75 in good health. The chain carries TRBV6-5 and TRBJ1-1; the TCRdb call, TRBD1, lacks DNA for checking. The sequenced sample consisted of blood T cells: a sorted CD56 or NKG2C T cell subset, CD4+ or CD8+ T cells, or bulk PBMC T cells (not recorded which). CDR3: CASSYSVWGDTEAFF.